The sequence of this T cell receptor beta chain was determined in a study of OX40 agonist ivuxolimab in advanced cancers. Sequencing used immunoSEQ multiplex PCR; TCRdb keeps in-frame clones, though not all of them. The table has approximately 100,000 clones, over 75% seen once; the top ten hold approximately 0.34%. The germline V gene encodes CDR1 SEHNR and CDR2 FQNEAQ (reference sequence). CDR3 length: 16 residues. Trimming shortened V by 0 bases and J by 0 bases, and 10 bases separated the two germline ends. This clonotype was sampled from an adult with an advanced solid tumor such as melanoma, head and neck, liver or kidney cancer. Source: CD4+ or CD8+ T cells sorted from blood, taken in a trial of the OX40 agonist ivuxolimab. The chain joins TRBV7-9 to TRBJ2-3; TRBD1 might be the D (5 bases). CDR3 sequence: CASSLAQGFSTDTQYF. The CDR3 DNA follows: TGTGCCAGCAGCTTAGCGCAGGGATTTAGCACAGATACGCAGTATTTT.